The present T cell receptor beta chain was sequenced within a study of blood T cell repertoires in COVID-19. For the study at large: Acute and convalescent COVID-19 samples came from the United States, Italy and Spain. PBMCs, B-cell-depleted T cells, or T cells provided the cDNA or gDNA that made up the material.

Original handling: Scientists estimated how many nucleated cells there were by amplifying reference gene primers. The method was immunoSEQ multiplex PCR; TCRdb's version includes in-frame clones alone and lacks a portion of them. That table supplies the V and J calls and clone size; D and trimming were determined from the DNA. The sample records some 350,000 clones, roughly 90% being singletons. CDR3 length: 14 residues. Germline V CDR1 and CDR2: SGHAT, FQNNGV. V was cut by 2 bases and J by 5 bases, with 10 bases left in between. Recruited during active infection, patients (from Seattle) were subsequently followed longitudinally.

Specimen: peripheral blood. V gene TRBV11-2 combines with J gene TRBJ2-1; D might be TRBD1 (6 bases). The receptor was derived from a woman in her 70s with COVID-19, enrolled during active disease. CDR3 sequence reads: CASSLLGQNNEQFF. The CDR3 DNA reads as TGTGCCAGCAGCTTACTCGGACAGAACAATGAGCAGTTCTTC.